The entry below gives a single TCR beta chain sequence along with its context. Its cognate antigen is unknown. These data originate in a study of cytomegalovirus exposure and HLA in healthy donors. Germline V CDR1 and CDR2: SGDLS, YYNGEE. Between the trimmed V and J ends, which lost 1 base and 5 bases, there was a span of 12 bases. The CDR3 is 14 amino acids. The donors (healthy individuals) were bone marrow donors. Study-level points and caveats: Judged likely to be a sequencing artifact was a cluster of highly shared sequence variants. HLA alleles were associated with fewer than 20,000 TCR beta sequences in a later analysis at 0.05 false discovery rate.

13 Jbeta primers and 60 Vbeta primers were used for the PCR. Authors' data handling: Per a later analysis, the number of unique TCR beta chains was approximately 80 million, of which 8.5 million to 11 million were shared. Libraries were prepared by immunoSEQ multiplex PCR; TCRdb keeps only in-frame clonotypes and omits some of them. For V, J and clone size, that table is used; D and trimming come from the DNA. There are roughly 120,000 clones in the sample, with 6.8% held by the top ten. The chain recombines TRBV9 with TRBJ2-5; D is perhaps TRBD1 (5 bases). The TCR was taken from a man aged 35-49 years in good health and CMV-seropositive. Sequenced material: PBMCs. In nucleotides, the CDR3 is TGTGCCAGCAGCGTAACACAGGCCGGGGAGACCCAGTACTTC. Protein sequence: CASSVTQAGETQYF.